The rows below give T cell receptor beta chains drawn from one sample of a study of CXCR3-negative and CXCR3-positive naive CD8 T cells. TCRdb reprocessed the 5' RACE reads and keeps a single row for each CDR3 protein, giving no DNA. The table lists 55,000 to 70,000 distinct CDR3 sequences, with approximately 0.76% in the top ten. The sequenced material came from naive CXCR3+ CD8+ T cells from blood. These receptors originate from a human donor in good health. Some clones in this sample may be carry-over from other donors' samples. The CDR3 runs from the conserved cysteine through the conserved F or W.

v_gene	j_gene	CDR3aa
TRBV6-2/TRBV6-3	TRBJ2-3	CASSYRAHTDTQYF
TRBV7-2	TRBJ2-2	CASSHPFAGELFF
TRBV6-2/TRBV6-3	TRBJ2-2	CASSYPFIQGPADSELFF
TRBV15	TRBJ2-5	CATSRDVGTEKTQYF
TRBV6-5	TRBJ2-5	CASSWDRGQQETQYF
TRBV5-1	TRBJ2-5	CASSWWQGQETQYF
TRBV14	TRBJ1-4	CASSLRVEKLFF
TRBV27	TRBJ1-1	CATAKGEGFGAEAFF
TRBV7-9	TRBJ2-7	CASSFPPQDEQYF
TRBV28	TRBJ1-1	CASSFRGALDTEAFF
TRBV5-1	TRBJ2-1	CASSFSSGQEQFF
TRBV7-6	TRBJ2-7	CASSFHRVGTTNAQYF
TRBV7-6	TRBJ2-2	CASSFSRADTGELFF
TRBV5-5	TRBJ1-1	CASSQADRAEAFF
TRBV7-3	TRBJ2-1	CASSLSPGGPLYEQFF
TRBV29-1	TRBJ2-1	CSVEDLLGVEQFF
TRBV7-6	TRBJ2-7	CASSPPRGEEQYF
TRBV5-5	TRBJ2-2	CASTLTRTGTTGELFF
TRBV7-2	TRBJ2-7	CASSLEGWNEQYF
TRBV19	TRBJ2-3	CASSTTGTLTDTQYF
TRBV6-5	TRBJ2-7	CASSSLPSEQYF
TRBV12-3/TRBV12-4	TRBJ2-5	CASRDGGAGETQYF
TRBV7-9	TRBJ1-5	CASSLGVGQPQHF
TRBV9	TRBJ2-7	CASSDGSGAGYEQYF
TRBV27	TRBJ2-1	CASSLVGGAYNEQFF
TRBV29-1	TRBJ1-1	CSVEEGGTEAFF
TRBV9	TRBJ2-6	CASSVGLSGANVLTF
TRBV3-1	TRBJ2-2	CASSDGTGELFF
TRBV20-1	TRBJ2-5	CSARDPEDQETQYF
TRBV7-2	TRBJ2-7	CASSLDRFNEQYF
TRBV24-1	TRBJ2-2	CATSDLGQGTNTGELFF
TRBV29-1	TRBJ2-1	CSVVASGGYNEQFF
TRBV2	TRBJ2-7	CASSPGTGNYEQYF
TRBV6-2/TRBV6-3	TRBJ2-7	CASSYGLPAEQYF
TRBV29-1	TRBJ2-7	CSVLPISSYEQYF
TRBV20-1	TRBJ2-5	CSGGGGHPNQETQYF
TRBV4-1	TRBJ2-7	CASSHSSGVYF
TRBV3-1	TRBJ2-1	CASSGGAILYNEQFF
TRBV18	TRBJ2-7	CASSPLDRVTPYEQYF
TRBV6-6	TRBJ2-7	CASSQHYEQYF
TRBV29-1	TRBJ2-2	CSVEFVLAGGSGELFF
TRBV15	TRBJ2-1	CATSRARLAGYEQLF